The text below deals with one T cell receptor (beta chain). Its target antigen remains unknown. Qualities for individual bases were not recorded, and no much larger clone is one base off. The record originates from a study of blood T cell repertoires in COVID-19 (dated by TCRdb to the early 2020s). At the level of the whole study: The collaborator samples originated in the United States, Italy and Spain and spanned the acute and convalescent phases of COVID-19. The prospective study material was composed of cDNA or gDNA derived from T cells, B-cell-depleted T cells, or PBMCs. Deeply sampled blood TCRbeta repertoires from subjects exposed to, actively infected with, or recovered from COVID-19 were included in the dataset. The repertoires were released in a freely available public database intended as a resource for research on the immune response to SARS-CoV-2. The samples were drawn from two sources: the first 160 participants of the ongoing ImmuneRACE study, and about 1,300 subjects contributed by 6 global collaborators. A de-identified subject ID, COVID-19 status, age in years and sex were almost always included in the sample metadata. HLA class I and class II types, where available, came from metadata supplied by the sample provider rather than from assay-based typing.

Summary of the overall study and its limitations: The amount of clinical and demographic metadata varied by source and participant and was provided uncurated.

Participants in the prospective study were aged about 18 to 95 years, lived in some 24 United States geographic areas, and enrolled through a virtual design. In the prospective study, participants were assigned to cohorts based on the clinical history participants reported in a screening survey and a study questionnaire. ImmuneRACE Cohort 3 recovered participants were defined by two consecutive negative NP/OP PCR tests, healthcare professional clearance, or symptom resolution. Mobile phlebotomists in the prospective study collected whole blood, serum and a nasopharyngeal or oropharyngeal swab from every participant. Participants in the prospective study had the option to provide additional blood draws and questionnaires over a 2-month period. Before DNA extraction, blood samples from the prospective study were shipped at room temperature or frozen. TCRbeta CDR3 regions were amplified from genomic DNA using the immunoSEQ Assay, a bias-controlled multiplex PCR. Regarding the original processing steps: Within the assay, amplification of reference gene primers was used to estimate how many nucleated cells each sample contained. Sequence reads were collapsed and filtered to measure the absolute abundance of every unique TCRbeta CDR3 rearrangement. Productive Simpson clonality was computed per sample as the square root of Simpson's diversity index over productive rearrangements. The clones in this table, taken by TCRdb from immuneACCESS, are in-frame only. Not every clone is retained; where verified, under half of the shortfall comes from an unresolved V gene, and the cause of the rest is unknown. The V and J calls and the clone size are those of that table, but D and trimming were determined from the DNA. For this sample the table gives about 330,000 clones, of which about 87% were detected only once. Of the sample, about 5.2% falls within the top ten clones.

For CDR1 and CDR2, the germline V gene lists SNHLY and FYNNEI. Deletion took 4 bases off V and 0 bases off J, with a span of 13 bases between the germline ends. The CDR3 sequence holds 16 residues, the cysteine and phenylalanine included. The retained sequence is limited to the CDR3, 48 bases, with the frame set at the first base. The TCR comes from a woman aged 25 to 39 who had recovered from COVID-19. Sequenced material: PBMCs or T cells enriched from blood (not recorded which). Recombination joined TRBV2 with TRBJ2-1, and the D gene may be TRBD2, 7 bases matching. CDR3 reads: CASSGWGGSSYNEQFF. The nucleotides are TGTGCCAGCAGTGGGTGGGGGGGCAGCTCCTACAATGAGCAGTTCTTC.